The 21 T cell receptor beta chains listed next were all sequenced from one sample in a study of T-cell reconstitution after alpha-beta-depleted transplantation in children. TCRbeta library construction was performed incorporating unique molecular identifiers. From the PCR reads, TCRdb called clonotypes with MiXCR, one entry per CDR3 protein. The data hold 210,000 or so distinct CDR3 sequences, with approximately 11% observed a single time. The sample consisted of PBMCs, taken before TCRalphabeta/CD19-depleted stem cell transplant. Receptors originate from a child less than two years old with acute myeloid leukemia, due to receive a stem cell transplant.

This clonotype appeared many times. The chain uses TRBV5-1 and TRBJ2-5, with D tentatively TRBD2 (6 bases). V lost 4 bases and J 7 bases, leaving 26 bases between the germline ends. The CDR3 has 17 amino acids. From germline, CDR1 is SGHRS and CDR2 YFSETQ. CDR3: CASSPGSSGVSYGTQYF. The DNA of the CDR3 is TGCGCCAGCAGCCCCGGCTCATCGGGAGTGTCTTATGGGACCCAGTACTTC.

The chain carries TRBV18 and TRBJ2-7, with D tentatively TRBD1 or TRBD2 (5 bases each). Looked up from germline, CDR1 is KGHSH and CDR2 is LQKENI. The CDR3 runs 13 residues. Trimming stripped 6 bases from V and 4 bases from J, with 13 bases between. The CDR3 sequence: CASSEGEGYEQYF. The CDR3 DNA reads TGTGCCAGCTCCGAAGGAGAGGGGTACGAGCAGTACTTC. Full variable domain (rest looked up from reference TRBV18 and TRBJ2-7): NAGVMQNPRHLVRRRGQEARLRCSPMKGHSHVYWYRQLPEEGLKFMVYLQKENIIDESGMPKERFSAEFPKEGPSILRIQQVVRGDSAAYFCASSEGEGYEQYFGPGTRLTVT.

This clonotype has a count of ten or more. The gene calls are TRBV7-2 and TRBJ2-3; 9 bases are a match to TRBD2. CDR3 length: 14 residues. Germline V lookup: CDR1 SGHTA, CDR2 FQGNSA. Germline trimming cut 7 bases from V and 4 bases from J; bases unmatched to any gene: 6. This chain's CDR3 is CASKVAGAPDTQYF. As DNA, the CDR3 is TGTGCCAGCAAAGTAGCGGGAGCCCCAGATACGCAGTATTTT.

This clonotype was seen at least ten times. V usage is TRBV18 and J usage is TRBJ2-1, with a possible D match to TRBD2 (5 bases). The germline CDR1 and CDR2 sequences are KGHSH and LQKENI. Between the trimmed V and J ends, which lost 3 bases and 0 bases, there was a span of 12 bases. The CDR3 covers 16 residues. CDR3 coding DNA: TGTGCCAGCTCACCGCCCGGGAAGAGCTCCTACAATGAGCAGTTCTTC. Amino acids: CASSPPGKSSYNEQFF. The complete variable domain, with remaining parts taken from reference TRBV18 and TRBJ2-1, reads NAGVMQNPRHLVRRRGQEARLRCSPMKGHSHVYWYRQLPEEGLKFMVYLQKENIIDESGMPKERFSAEFPKEGPSILRIQQVVRGDSAAYFCASSPPGKSSYNEQFFGPGTRLTVL.

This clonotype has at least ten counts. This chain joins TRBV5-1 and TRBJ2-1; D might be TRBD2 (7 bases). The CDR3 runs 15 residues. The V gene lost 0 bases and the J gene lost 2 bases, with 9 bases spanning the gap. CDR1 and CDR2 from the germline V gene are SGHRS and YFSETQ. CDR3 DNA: TGCGCCAGCAGCTTGGGAGGGGGGGCCTACAATGAGCAGTTCTTC. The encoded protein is CASSLGGGAYNEQFF.

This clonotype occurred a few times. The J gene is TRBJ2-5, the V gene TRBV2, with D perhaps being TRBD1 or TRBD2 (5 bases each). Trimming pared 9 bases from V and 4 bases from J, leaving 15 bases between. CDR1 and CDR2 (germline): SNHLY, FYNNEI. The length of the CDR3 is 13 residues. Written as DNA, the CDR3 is TGTGCCAGAAATAGGGACGGAGGAGAGACCCAGTACTTC. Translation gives CARNRDGGETQYF.

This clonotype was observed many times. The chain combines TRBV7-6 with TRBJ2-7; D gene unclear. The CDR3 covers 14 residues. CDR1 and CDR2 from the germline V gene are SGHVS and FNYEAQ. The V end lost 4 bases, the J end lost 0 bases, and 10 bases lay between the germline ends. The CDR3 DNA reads TGTGCCAGCAGCTGGACGGCTTTCTCCTACGAGCAGTACTTC. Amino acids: CASSWTAFSYEQYF.

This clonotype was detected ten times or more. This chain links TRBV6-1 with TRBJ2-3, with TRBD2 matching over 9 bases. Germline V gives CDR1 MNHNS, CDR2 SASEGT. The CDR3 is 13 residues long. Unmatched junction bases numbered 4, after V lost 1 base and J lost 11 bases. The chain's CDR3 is CASSEESGRRQYF. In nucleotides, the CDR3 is TGTGCCAGCAGTGAAGAAAGCGGGAGGAGGCAGTATTTT.

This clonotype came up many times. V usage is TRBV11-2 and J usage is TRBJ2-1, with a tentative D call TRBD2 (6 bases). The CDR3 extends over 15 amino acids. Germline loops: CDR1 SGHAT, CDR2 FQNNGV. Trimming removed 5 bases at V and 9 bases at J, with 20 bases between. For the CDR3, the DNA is TGTGCCAGCAGCAACTACATTGGGACTTCTAGTGAGCAGTTCTTC. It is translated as CASSNYIGTSSEQFF.

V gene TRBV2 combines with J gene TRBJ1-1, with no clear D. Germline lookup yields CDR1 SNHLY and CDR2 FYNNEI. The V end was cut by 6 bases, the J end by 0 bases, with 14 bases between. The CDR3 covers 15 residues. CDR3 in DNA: TGTGCCAGCAGCCCTCAACTTGAACTGAACACTGAAGCTTTCTTT. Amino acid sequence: CASSPQLELNTEAFF.

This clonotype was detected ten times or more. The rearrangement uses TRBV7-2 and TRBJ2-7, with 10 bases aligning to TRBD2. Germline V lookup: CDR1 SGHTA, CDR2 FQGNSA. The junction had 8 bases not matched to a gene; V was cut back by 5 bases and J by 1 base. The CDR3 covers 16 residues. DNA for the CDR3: TGTGCCAGCAGCCCGAATTTAGCGGGAGGTTCCTACGAGCAGTACTTC. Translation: CASSPNLAGGSYEQYF.

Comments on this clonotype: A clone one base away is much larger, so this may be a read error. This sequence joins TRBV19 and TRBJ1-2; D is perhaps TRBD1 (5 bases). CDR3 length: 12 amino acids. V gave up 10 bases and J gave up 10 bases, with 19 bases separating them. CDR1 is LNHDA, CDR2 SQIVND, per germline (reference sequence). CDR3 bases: TGTGCCAAACGGAGGCAGGGAGATGACTACACCTTC. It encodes CAKRRQGDDYTF.

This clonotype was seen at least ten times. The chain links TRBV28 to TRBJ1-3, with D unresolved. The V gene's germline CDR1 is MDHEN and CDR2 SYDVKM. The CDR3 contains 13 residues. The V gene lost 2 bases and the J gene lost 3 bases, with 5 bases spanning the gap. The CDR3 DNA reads TGTGCCAGCAGTTTACACGGTGGAAACACCATATATTTT. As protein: CASSLHGGNTIYF.

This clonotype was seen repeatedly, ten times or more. The CDR3 sequence is CASSLGQRDTDTQYF. For the CDR3, the DNA is TGTGCCAGCAGCTTGGGGCAGCGGGACACAGATACGCAGTATTTT. The chain joins TRBV11-1 to TRBJ2-3, with 7 positions matching TRBD2. Germline assignment: CDR1 SGHAT and CDR2 FQDESV (reference sequence). This CDR3 spans 15 amino acids. The trim removed 3 bases at V and 2 bases at J, leaving 5 bases unmatched.

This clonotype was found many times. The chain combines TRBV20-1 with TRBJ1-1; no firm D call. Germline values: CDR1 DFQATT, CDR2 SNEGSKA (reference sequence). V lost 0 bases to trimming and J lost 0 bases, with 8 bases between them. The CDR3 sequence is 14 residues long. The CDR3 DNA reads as TGCAGTGCTAGAGATGGTGGGATGAACACTGAAGCTTTCTTT. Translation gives CSARDGGMNTEAFF.

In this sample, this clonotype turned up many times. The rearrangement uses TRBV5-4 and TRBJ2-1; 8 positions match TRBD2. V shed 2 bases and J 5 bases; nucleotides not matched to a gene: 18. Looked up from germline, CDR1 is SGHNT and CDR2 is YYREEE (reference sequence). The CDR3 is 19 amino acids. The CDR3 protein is CASSFLVASGPGRHNEQFF. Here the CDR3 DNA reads TGTGCCAGCAGCTTCTTGGTTGCTAGCGGGCCCGGACGGCACAATGAGCAGTTCTTC.

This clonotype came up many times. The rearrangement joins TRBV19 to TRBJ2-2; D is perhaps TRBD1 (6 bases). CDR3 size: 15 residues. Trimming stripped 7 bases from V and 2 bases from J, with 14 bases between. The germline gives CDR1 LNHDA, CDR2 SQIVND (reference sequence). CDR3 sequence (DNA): TGTGCCAGTAATACCGGGACACTTAACACCGGGGAGCTGTTTTTT. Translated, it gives CASNTGTLNTGELFF.

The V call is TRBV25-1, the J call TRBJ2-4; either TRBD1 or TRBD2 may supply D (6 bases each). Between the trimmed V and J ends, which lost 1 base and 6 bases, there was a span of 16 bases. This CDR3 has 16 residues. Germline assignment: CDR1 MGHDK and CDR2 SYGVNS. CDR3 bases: TGTGCCAGCAGTGAATTCCCGGGGGCGCAAGGAAACATTCAGTACTTC. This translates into CASSEFPGAQGNIQYF.

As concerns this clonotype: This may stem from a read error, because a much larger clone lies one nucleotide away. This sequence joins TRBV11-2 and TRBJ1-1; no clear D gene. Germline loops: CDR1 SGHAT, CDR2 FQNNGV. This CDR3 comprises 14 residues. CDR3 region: CASGLATTGTEAFF. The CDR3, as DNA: TGTGCCAGCGGCTTAGCTACAACGGGGACTGAAGCTTTCTTT.

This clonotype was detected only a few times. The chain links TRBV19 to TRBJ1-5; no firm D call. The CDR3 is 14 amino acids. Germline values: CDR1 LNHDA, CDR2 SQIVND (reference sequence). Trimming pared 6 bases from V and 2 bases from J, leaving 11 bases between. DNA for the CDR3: TGTGCCAGTAGACTGGAGGGAGGCAATCAGCCCCAGCATTTT. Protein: CASRLEGGNQPQHF.

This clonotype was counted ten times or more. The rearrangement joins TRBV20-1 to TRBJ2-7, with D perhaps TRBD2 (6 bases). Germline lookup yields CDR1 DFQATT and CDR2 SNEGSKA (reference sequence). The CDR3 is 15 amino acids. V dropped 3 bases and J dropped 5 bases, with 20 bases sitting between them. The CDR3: CSASIGNGGGDEQYF. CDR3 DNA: TGCAGTGCTAGTATTGGTAATGGGGGAGGCGACGAGCAGTACTTC.